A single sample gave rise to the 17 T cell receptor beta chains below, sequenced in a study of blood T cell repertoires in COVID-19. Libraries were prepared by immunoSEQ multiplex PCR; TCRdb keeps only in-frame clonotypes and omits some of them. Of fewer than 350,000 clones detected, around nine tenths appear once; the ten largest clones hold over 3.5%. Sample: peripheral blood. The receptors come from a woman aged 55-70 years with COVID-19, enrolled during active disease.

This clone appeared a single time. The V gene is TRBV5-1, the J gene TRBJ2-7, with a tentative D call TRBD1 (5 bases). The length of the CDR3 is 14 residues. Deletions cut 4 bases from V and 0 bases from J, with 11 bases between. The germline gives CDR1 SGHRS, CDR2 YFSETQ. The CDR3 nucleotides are TGCGCCAGCAGCCCTGACAGAAGCTCCTACGAGCAGTACTTC. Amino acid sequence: CASSPDRSSYEQYF.

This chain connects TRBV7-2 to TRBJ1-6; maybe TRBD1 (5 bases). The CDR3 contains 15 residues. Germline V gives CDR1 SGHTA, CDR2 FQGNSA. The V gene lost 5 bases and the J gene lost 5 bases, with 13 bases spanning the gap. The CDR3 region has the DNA TGTGCCAGCAGCCCCTCGGGGGTAAATAATTCACCCCTCCACTTT. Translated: CASSPSGVNNSPLHF.

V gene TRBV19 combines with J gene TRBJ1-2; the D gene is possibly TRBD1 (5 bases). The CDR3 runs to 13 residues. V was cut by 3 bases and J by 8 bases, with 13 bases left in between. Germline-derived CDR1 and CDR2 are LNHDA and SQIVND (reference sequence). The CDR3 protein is CASSILNDRGYTF. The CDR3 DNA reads TGTGCCAGTAGTATTTTAAACGACAGAGGCTACACCTTC. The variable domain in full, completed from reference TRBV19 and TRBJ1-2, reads DGGITQSPKYLFRKEGQNVTLSCEQNLNHDAMYWYRQDPGQGLRLIYYSQIVNDFQKGDIAEGYSVSREKKESFPLTVTSAQKNPTAFYLCASSILNDRGYTFGSGTRLTVV.

CDR3 protein: CASSPNGGYEQYF. CDR3 nucleotide sequence: TGTGCCAGCTCACCGAACGGGGGGTACGAGCAGTACTTC. V is TRBV18 and J is TRBJ2-7; 7 positions match TRBD2. The CDR3 contains 13 residues. V was pared by 3 bases and J by 4 bases, with 3 bases of the junction left unmatched. The germline V gene encodes CDR1 KGHSH and CDR2 LQKENI.

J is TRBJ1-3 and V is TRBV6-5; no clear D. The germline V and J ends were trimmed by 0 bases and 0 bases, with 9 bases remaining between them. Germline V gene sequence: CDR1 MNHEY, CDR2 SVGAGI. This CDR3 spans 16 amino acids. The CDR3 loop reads CASSYSGANSGNTIYF. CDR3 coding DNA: TGTGCCAGCAGTTACTCCGGAGCCAACTCTGGAAACACCATATATTTT.

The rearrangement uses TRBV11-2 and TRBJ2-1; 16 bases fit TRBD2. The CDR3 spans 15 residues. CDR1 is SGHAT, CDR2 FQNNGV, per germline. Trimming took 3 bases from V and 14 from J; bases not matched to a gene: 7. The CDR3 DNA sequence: TGTGCCAGCAGCTTGGCCGGGACTAGCGGGGGGGTCAAGTTCTTC. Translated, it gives CASSLAGTSGGVKFF.

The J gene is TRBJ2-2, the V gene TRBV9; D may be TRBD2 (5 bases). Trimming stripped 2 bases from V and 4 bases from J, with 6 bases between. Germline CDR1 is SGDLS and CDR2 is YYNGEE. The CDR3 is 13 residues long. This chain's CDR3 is CASSVTSTGELFF. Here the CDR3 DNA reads TGTGCCAGCAGCGTCACTAGCACCGGGGAGCTGTTTTTT.

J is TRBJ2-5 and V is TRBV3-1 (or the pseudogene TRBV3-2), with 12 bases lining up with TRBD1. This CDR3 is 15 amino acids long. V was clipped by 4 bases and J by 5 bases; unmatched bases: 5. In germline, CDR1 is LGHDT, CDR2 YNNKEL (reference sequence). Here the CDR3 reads CASSRGTGGLETQYF. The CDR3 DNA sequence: TGTGCCAGCAGCCGTGGGACAGGGGGCCTGGAGACCCAGTACTTC.

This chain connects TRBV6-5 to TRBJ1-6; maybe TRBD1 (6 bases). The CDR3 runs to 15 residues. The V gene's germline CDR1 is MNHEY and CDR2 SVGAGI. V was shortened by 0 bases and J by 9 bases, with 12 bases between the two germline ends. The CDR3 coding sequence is TGTGCCAGCAGTTACTCGGCAGGGGCGAGTTCACCCCTCCACTTT. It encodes CASSYSAGASSPLHF.

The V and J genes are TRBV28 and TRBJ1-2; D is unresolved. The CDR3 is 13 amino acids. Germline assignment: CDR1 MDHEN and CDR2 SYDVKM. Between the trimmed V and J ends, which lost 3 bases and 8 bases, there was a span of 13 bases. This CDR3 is CASSFRLMEGYTF. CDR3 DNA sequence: TGTGCCAGCAGTTTCCGCCTGATGGAGGGCTACACCTTC.

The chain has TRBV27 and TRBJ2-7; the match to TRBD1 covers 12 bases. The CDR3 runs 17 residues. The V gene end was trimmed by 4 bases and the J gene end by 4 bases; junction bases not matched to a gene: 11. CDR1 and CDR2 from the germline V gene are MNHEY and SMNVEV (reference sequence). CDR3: CASSSRLRDRGPYEQYF. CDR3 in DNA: TGTGCCAGCAGTTCCCGACTCCGGGACAGGGGGCCGTACGAGCAGTACTTC.

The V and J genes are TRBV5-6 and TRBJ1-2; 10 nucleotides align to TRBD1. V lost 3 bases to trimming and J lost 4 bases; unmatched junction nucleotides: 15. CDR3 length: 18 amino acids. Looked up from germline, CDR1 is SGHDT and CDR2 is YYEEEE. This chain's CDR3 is CASSSSNPTGGYRYGYTF. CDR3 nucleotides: TGTGCCAGCAGCTCGAGCAATCCGACAGGGGGCTATCGCTATGGCTACACCTTC.

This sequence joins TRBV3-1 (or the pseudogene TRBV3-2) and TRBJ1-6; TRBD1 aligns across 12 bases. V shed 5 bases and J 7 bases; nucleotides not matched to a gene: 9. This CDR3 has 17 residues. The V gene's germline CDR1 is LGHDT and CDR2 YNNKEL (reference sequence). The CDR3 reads CASSWIEGTGGNSPLHF. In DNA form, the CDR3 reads TGTGCCAGCAGCTGGATCGAGGGGACAGGGGGCAATTCACCCCTCCACTTT.

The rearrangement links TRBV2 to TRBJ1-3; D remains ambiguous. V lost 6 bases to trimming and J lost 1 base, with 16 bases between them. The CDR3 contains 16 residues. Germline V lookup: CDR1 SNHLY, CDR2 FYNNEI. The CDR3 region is CASSVRDTGSGNTIYF. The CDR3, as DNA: TGTGCCAGCAGCGTCCGGGATACGGGTTCTGGAAACACCATATATTTT. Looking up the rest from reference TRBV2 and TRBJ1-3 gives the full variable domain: EPEVTQTPSHQVTQMGQEVILRCVPISNHLYFYWYRQILGQKVEFLVSFYNNEISEKSEIFDDQFSVERPDGSNFTLKIRSTKLEDSAMYFCASSVRDTGSGNTIYFGEGSWLTVV.

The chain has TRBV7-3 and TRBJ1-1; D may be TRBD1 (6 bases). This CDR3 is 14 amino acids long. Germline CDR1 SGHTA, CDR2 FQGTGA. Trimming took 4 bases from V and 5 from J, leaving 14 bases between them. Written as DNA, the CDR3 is TGTGCCAGCAGCTCAAGGGGGGGAAAGACTGAAGCTTTCTTT. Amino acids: CASSSRGGKTEAFF.

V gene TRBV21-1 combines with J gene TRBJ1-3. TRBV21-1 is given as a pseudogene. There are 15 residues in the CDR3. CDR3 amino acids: CASSKGGVSGNTIYF. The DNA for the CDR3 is TGTGCCAGCAGCAAAGGCGGAGTCTCTGGAAACACCATATATTTT.

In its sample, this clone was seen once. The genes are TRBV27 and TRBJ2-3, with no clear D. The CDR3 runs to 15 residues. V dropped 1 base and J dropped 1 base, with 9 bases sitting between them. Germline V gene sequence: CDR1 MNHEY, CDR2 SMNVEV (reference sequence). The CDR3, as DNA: TGTGCCAGCAGTTTATTGGGTGGAGGCACAGATACGCAGTATTTT. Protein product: CASSLLGGGTDTQYF.